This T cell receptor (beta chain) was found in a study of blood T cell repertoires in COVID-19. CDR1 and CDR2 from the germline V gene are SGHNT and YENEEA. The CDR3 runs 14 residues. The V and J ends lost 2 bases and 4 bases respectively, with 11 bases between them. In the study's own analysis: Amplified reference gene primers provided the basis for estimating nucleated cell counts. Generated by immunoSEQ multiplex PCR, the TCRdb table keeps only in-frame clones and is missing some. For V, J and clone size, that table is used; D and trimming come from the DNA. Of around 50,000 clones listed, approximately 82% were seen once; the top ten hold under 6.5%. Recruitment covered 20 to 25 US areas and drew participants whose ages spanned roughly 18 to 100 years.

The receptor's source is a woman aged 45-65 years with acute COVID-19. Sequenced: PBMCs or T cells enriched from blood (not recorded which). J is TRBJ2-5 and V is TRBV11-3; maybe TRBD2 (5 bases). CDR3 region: CASSLFSSPETQYF. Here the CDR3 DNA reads TGTGCCAGCAGCTTATTCTCTAGCCCAGAGACCCAGTACTTC.